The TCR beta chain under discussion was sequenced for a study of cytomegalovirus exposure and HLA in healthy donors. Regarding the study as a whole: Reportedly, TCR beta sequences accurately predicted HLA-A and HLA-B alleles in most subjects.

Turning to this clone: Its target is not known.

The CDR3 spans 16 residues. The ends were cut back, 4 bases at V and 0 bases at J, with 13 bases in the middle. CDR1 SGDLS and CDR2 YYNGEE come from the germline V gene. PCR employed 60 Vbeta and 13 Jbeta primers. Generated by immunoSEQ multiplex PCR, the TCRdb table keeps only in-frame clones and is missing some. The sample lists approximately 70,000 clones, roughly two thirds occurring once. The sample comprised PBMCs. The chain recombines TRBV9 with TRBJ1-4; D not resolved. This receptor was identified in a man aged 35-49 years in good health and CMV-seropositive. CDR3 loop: CASSLSPGTTNEKLFF. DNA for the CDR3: TGTGCCAGCAGCTTATCGCCGGGAACAACTAATGAAAAACTGTTTTTT. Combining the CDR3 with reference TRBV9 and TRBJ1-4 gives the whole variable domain DSGVTQTPKHLITATGQRVTLRCSPRSGDLSVYWYQQSLDQGLQFLIQYYNGEERAKGNILERFSAQQFPDLHSELNLSSLELGDSALYFCASSLSPGTTNEKLFFGSGTQLSVL.